These T cell receptor beta chains were read from a single sample in a study of blood T cell repertoires in COVID-19. Generated by immunoSEQ multiplex PCR, the TCRdb table keeps only in-frame clones and is missing some. Of around 88,000 clones listed, approximately 91% are singletons. Sequenced sample: peripheral blood. These receptor sequences come from a man in his fifties or sixties with acute or convalescent COVID-19. Each CDR3 is given with its conserved first and last residue. A D gene is named only where the DNA matches it firmly. Some rows mark clone size as missing; the rest say once, few, many or name a class of expanded clone.

-	TRBJ2-4	-	TRBV23-1	TGCGCCAGCAGTCAATCTCGTCAGGGCCTAGCCAAAAACATTCAGTACTTC	CASSQSRQGLAKNIQYF
-	TRBJ1-1	-	TRBV6-4	TGTGCCAGCAGTGAGGCTGCAGACACTGAAGCTTTCTTT	CASSEAADTEAFF
-	TRBJ1-2	-	TRBV21-1	TGTGCCGGCCGAACCCCAGACAGGGCTGACGGCTATGGCTACACCTTC	CAGRTPDRADGYGYTF
-	TRBJ1-1	-	TRBV7-9	TGTGCCAGCAGCTGGGGACAGAACACTGAAGCTTTCTTT	CASSWGQNTEAFF
-	TRBJ2-3	-	TRBV18	TGTGCCAGCTCACCAGGTTGGGAGGCTCGCACTGATACGCAGTATTTT	CASSPGWEARTDTQYF
TRBD1	TRBJ2-2	-	TRBV11-3	TGTGCCAGCAGCCGGGACAGGGGCACCGGGGAGCTGTTTTTT	CASSRDRGTGELFF
-	TRBJ2-5	-	TRBV7-9	TGTGCCAGCAGCTTAGGGCTAGCGCGGAATGTCGAGACCCAGTACTTC	CASSLGLARNVETQYF
-	TRBJ1-2	-	TRBV5-4	TGTGCCAGCAGCTTGGACAGCTACTATGGCTACACCTTC	CASSLDSYYGYTF
TRBD1	TRBJ1-3	once	TRBV5-4	TGTGCCAGCAGCTTGGACAGGGGACAAGGAAACACCATATATTTT	CASSLDRGQGNTIYF
-	TRBJ2-5	once	TRBV5-5	TGTGCCAGCAGCTTTGGCCGTGAGGTGACCCAGTACTTC	CASSFGREVTQYF
-	TRBJ2-3	-	TRBV7-8	TGTGCCAGCAGCTCCTCACGAGGTACAGATACGCAGTATTTT	CASSSSRGTDTQYF
-	TRBJ2-7	-	TRBV28	TGTGCCAGCAAAAACCGGGACTCAGACCTCGAGCAGTACTTC	CASKNRDSDLEQYF
-	TRBJ2-7	once	TRBV2	TGTGCCAGCAGGAGAGGCTCGACAGGCGACTACGAGCAGTACTTC	CASRRGSTGDYEQYF
-	TRBJ1-3	-	TRBV19	TGTGCCAGTAGTAAGTCCGTTCCCGGGTCGAACTCTGGAAACACCATATATTTT	CASSKSVPGSNSGNTIYF
-	TRBJ2-1	once	TRBV20-1	TGCAGTGCTGAGCGGAATGAGCAGTTCTTC	CSAERNEQFF
-	TRBJ2-5	once	TRBV28	TGTGCCAGCAGTTTTAACGGGAAAGAGACCCAGTACTTC	CASSFNGKETQYF
-	TRBJ2-2	-	TRBV23-1	TGCGCCAGCGGTGTACATACGAACACCGGGGAGCTGTTTTTT	CASGVHTNTGELFF
TRBD1	TRBJ1-2	-	TRBV28	TGTGCCAGCAGTCAACCAGGGGGCGCGGGGAATGGCTACACCTTC	CASSQPGGAGNGYTF
-	TRBJ2-5	-	TRBV12-2	TGTGCAAGTCGCTTAGGGGGTCTAGCGGGAGAAGAGACCCAGTACTTC	CASRLGGLAGEETQYF
-	TRBJ2-7	-	TRBV11-1	TGTGCCAGCAGTCAAGGAGGGAGCTCCTACGAGCAGTACTTC	CASSQGGSSYEQYF
TRBD1	TRBJ1-4	-	TRBV10-2	TGCGCCAGCAGTCCCGGACAGGGAGCAACTAATGAAAAACTGTTTTTT	CASSPGQGATNEKLFF
TRBD1	TRBJ1-1	-	TRBV4-3	TGCGCCAGCAGCCAGGGGACAGGGGGTATTAGCTCGGAAGCTTTCTTT	CASSQGTGGISSEAFF
-	TRBJ1-5	-	TRBV4-2	TGTGCCAGCAGCCAAGATCTCATGGGCAGCCATAGCAATCAGCCCCAGCATTTT	CASSQDLMGSHSNQPQHF
TRBD1	TRBJ2-3	-	TRBV19	TGTGCCAGTAGTATCACACAGGGGGTCACAGATACGCAGTATTTT	CASSITQGVTDTQYF
TRBD1	TRBJ1-1	-	TRBV6-6	TGTGCCAGCAGAAAGGGACAGGCGAACACTGAAGCTTTCTTT	CASRKGQANTEAFF
TRBD1	TRBJ2-5	-	TRBV11-2	TGTGCCAGCAGCCAGACAGGGGACTTCCAAGAGACCCAGTACTTC	CASSQTGDFQETQYF
-	TRBJ1-2	-	TRBV4-2	TGTGCCAGCAGCCAAGAAAGGCAGGGGCATGGCTACACCTTC	CASSQERQGHGYTF
-	TRBJ2-7	-	TRBV3-1/TRBV3-2	TGTGCCAGCAGCCAAGCTTTTCAGGGTACCTACGAGCAGTACTTC	CASSQAFQGTYEQYF
-	TRBJ2-1	-	TRBV24-1	TGTGCCACCACCAGGGGAGATGAGCAGTTCTTC	CATTRGDEQFF
-	TRBJ2-2	-	TRBV19	TGTGCCAGTAGGATATCGGGCACCGGGGAGCTGTTTTTT	CASRISGTGELFF
TRBD1	TRBJ2-1	-	TRBV5-1	TGCGCCAGCAGCTTGGTTGGGACAGGGGCCTACAATGAGCAGTTCTTC	CASSLVGTGAYNEQFF
TRBD2	TRBJ2-2	few	TRBV5-1	TGCGCCAGCGGGGTAGCGGGAAAGAACACCGGGGAGCTGTTTTTT	CASGVAGKNTGELFF
TRBD1	TRBJ2-2	-	TRBV6-5	TGTGCCAGCACCAAGGACAGGGCGAACACCGGGGAGCTGTTTTTT	CASTKDRANTGELFF
TRBD1	TRBJ1-1	-	TRBV28	TGTGCCAGCAGACTCCCTACAGGGGGCCCTAACGAAGCTTTCTTT	CASRLPTGGPNEAFF
-	TRBJ1-3	-	TRBV5-1	TGCGCCAGCAGCCCCGGAGGAGGCTCTGGAAACACCATATATTTT	CASSPGGGSGNTIYF
-	TRBJ1-1	-	TRBV19	TGTGCCAGTACCAGGGTAGGAAGGAACACTGAAGCTTTCTTT	CASTRVGRNTEAFF
-	TRBJ2-5	-	TRBV10-3	TGTGCCATCACGAGGACACCCCAAGAGACCCAGTACTTC	CAITRTPQETQYF